This is a list of T cell receptor beta chains from one sample in a study of blood T cell repertoires in COVID-19. Using immunoSEQ multiplex PCR, the repertoire was profiled, and TCRdb retains in-frame clones only, with some absent. Among roughly 100,000 clones, 75% to 90% were seen once, and the ten largest hold around a sixth. Sequencing was carried out using peripheral blood. These receptor sequences come from an elderly woman with active or convalescent COVID-19. CDR3s include the opening cysteine and the closing phenylalanine or tryptophan. A D gene is named only where the DNA matches it firmly. The listing skips clone size in some rows; elsewhere it reads once, few, many or a size class.

>-|TRBV28|TRBJ1-5|-
CASRSTVSNQPQHF
TGTGCCAGCAGATCGACAGTTAGCAATCAGCCCCAGCATTTT
>TRBD2|TRBV7-2|TRBJ2-1|-
CASSLGGTSGSNEQFF
TGTGCCAGCAGCTTAGGTGGGACTAGCGGGAGCAATGAGCAGTTCTTC
>-|TRBV7-2|TRBJ2-1|-
CASSPSANEQFF
TGTGCCAGCAGCCCCAGCGCCAATGAGCAGTTCTTC
>TRBD2|TRBV6-5|TRBJ2-1|-
CASSYGGLAGRNEQFF
TGTGCCAGCAGTTACGGGGGACTAGCGGGGCGCAATGAGCAGTTCTTC
>-|TRBV28|TRBJ1-3|-
CASLGGYLQGSGNTIYF
TGTGCCAGTTTAGGGGGTTACTTACAGGGCTCTGGAAACACCATATATTTT
>TRBD2|TRBV2|TRBJ2-2|once
CARGATSGGAGELFF
TGTGCCAGGGGGGCGACTAGCGGGGGAGCCGGGGAGCTGTTTTTT
>TRBD2|TRBV5-1|TRBJ2-5|-
CASSRTRKVAETQYF
TGCGCCAGCAGCCGGACTAGGAAGGTTGCGGAGACCCAGTACTTC
>TRBD1|TRBV6-5|TRBJ1-6|-
CASRMGQERSPLHF
TGTGCCAGCAGAATGGGACAGGAGCGTTCACCCCTCCACTTT
>TRBD2|TRBV18|TRBJ2-1|-
CASSPGASGPTSSYNEQFF
TGTGCCAGCTCACCTGGCGCTAGCGGGCCTACCAGCTCCTACAATGAGCAGTTCTTC
>-|TRBV27|TRBJ1-2|once
CASSLRGYGYTF
TGTGCCAGCAGTCTACGGGGTTATGGCTACACCTTC
>TRBD2|TRBV7-2|TRBJ2-7|few
CASSPSAGGGNEQYF
TGTGCCAGCAGCCCCTCAGCGGGAGGAGGAAACGAGCAGTACTTC
>-|TRBV12-5|TRBJ2-5|-
CASGLVEETQYF
TGTGCTAGTGGTTTGGTCGAAGAGACCCAGTACTTC
>-|TRBV23-1|TRBJ1-3|-
CASGVKQGNTIYF
TGCGCCAGCGGAGTCAAGCAGGGGAACACCATATATTTT
>TRBD1|TRBV19|TRBJ1-1|-
CASTPRDRLINTEAFF
TGTGCCAGTACCCCCCGGGACAGACTAATAAACACTGAAGCTTTCTTT
>-|TRBV6-5|TRBJ1-3|-
CASSYSGQGTGNTIYF
TGTGCCAGCAGTTACTCGGGTCAGGGTACTGGAAACACCATATATTTT
>TRBD2|TRBV3-1/TRBV3-2|TRBJ2-4|-
CASSQDPTSGTDIQYF
TGTGCCAGCAGCCAAGATCCGACTAGCGGGACGGACATTCAGTACTTC
>-|TRBV12-3/TRBV12-4|TRBJ2-1|few
CASSLAGEQFF
TGTGCCAGCAGTTTGGCGGGAGAGCAGTTCTTC
>-|TRBV28|TRBJ1-2|-
CASSFFDYGYTF
TGTGCCAGCAGTTTTTTCGACTATGGCTACACCTTC
>-|TRBV19|TRBJ2-7|-
CASSSIHSLGEQYF
TGTGCCAGTAGTAGCATCCACTCCCTAGGCGAGCAGTACTTC
>-|TRBV5-1|TRBJ2-7|-
CASSLAGGGSWEQYF
TGCGCCAGCAGCTTGGCGGGGGGCGGCTCATGGGAGCAGTACTTC
>TRBD2|TRBV2|TRBJ2-3|-
CASIGLGGRALGADTQYF
TGTGCCAGCATTGGCCTTGGGGGGAGGGCCCTCGGTGCAGATACGCAGTATTTT
>-|TRBV9|TRBJ2-1|few
CASSVLPGLNNEQFF
TGTGCCAGCAGCGTTCTTCCGGGACTTAACAATGAGCAGTTCTTC
>-|TRBV5-6|TRBJ2-6|once
CASSLKNSGANVLTF
TGTGCCAGCAGCCTAAAGAACTCTGGGGCCAACGTCCTGACTTTC
>TRBD2|TRBV7-3|TRBJ2-1|once
CASSLTSGGPSRQFF
TGTGCCAGCAGCTTAACTAGCGGGGGTCCCAGTAGGCAGTTCTTC
>-|TRBV11-1|TRBJ1-2|-
CASSPDSFYGYTF
TGTGCCAGCAGCCCGGACAGCTTCTATGGCTACACCTTC
>-|TRBV30|TRBJ1-2|-
CAWSGGRVWGYTF
TGTGCCTGGAGTGGGGGCAGGGTTTGGGGCTACACCTTC
>TRBD1|TRBV10-3|TRBJ2-7|-
CAISEARDRNSYEQYF
TGTGCCATCAGTGAGGCAAGGGACAGGAACTCCTACGAGCAGTACTTC
>-|TRBV18|TRBJ2-1|once
CASSPPPTVSLNEQFF
TGTGCCAGCTCACCACCCCCGACAGTTAGTTTGAATGAGCAGTTCTTC
>TRBD1|TRBV2|TRBJ2-7|few
CASSEARGTGLDEQYF
TGTGCCAGCAGTGAAGCGCGTGGGACAGGGCTCGACGAGCAGTACTTC
>-|TRBV12-3/TRBV12-4|TRBJ1-5|-
CASTLGFDQPQHF
TGTGCCAGCACCCTCGGGTTCGATCAGCCCCAGCATTTT
>-|TRBV4-3|TRBJ2-4|few
CASSWGYREIGKNIQYF
TGCGCCAGCAGCTGGGGGTACAGGGAGATTGGGAAAAACATTCAGTACTTC
>-|TRBV7-7|TRBJ2-7|-
CASSYSEGPYEQYF
TGTGCTAGCAGCTACAGTGAGGGTCCCTACGAGCAGTACTTC
>TRBD1|TRBV2|TRBJ1-5|-
CATNRDRANQPQHF
TGTGCCACCAACCGGGACAGGGCCAATCAGCCCCAGCATTTT
>-|TRBV6-5|TRBJ2-2|-
CASSEGWTGELFF
TGTGCCAGCTCCGAGGGCTGGACCGGGGAGCTGTTTTTT
>-|TRBV11-2|TRBJ2-3|-
CASSLGFISAPSTDTQYF
TGTGCCAGCAGCTTAGGGTTTATTAGCGCACCTAGCACAGATACGCAGTATTTT
>-|TRBV3-1/TRBV3-2|TRBJ2-1|-
CASSQNHGPGDEQFF
TGTGCCAGCAGCCAAAATCATGGGCCCGGCGATGAGCAGTTCTTC
>TRBD1|TRBV2|TRBJ1-1|-
CASSEEGARVAEAFF
TGTGCCAGCAGTGAAGAGGGGGCGAGGGTTGCTGAAGCTTTCTTT
>-|TRBV5-5|TRBJ2-5|-
CASSAAYMTQYF
TGTGCCAGCAGCGCGGCCTATATGACCCAGTACTTC
>TRBD1|TRBV19|TRBJ1-2|-
CASSNRDRVKGTF
TGTGCCAGTAGTAACCGGGACAGGGTAAAGGGGACCTTC
>TRBD2|TRBV11-3|TRBJ2-3|-
CASSLFSGSTDTQYF
TGTGCCAGCAGCTTATTTAGCGGGAGCACAGATACGCAGTATTTT
>TRBD1|TRBV3-1/TRBV3-2|TRBJ1-5|-
CASSPQGEENQPQHF
TGTGCCAGCAGCCCACAGGGGGAAGAAAATCAGCCCCAGCATTTT
>-|TRBV28|TRBJ1-4|-
CASSHRDYVEKLFF
TGTGCCAGCAGTCACAGGGATTACGTAGAAAAACTGTTTTTT
>-|TRBV12-5|TRBJ1-2|few
CASGLTGGPNYGYTF
TGTGCTAGTGGTTTAACAGGCGGTCCTAACTATGGCTACACCTTC
>TRBD2|TRBV13|TRBJ2-1|-
CASSFGLAGPDEQFF
TGTGCCAGCAGCTTCGGACTAGCGGGACCCGATGAGCAGTTCTTC
>TRBD1|TRBV4-1|TRBJ1-2|-
CASSQDGTAPFGYTF
TGCGCCAGCAGCCAAGACGGGACAGCCCCCTTCGGCTACACCTTC